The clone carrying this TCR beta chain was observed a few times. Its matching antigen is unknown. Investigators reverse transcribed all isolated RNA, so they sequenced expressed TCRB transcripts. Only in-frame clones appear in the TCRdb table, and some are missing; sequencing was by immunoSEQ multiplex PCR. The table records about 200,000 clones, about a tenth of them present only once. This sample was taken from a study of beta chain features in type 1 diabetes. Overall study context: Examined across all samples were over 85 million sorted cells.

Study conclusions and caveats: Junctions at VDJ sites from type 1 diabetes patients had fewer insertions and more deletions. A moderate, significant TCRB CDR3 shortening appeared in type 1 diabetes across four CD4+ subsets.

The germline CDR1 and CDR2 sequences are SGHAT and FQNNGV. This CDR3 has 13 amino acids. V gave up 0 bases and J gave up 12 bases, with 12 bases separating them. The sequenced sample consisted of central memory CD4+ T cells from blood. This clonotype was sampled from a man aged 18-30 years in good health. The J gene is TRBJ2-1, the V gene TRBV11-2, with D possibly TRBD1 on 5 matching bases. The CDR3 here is CASSLDTRQGQFF. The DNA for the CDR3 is TGTGCCAGCAGCTTAGATACCCGGCAGGGGCAGTTCTTC.